Sequencing of this T cell receptor (beta chain) was carried out in a study of identical twins' blood T cells. V trimming: 3 bases; J trimming: 5 bases; junction bases outside the gene matches: 4. Germline loops: CDR1 LNHDA, CDR2 SQIVND (reference sequence). This CDR3 has 15 residues. TCR cDNA libraries were made from RNA using a previously described, modified protocol. Original analysis: Clonotypes per individual ranged from about 95,000 to nearly 550,000. TCRdb passed the 5' RACE reads through MiXCR, listing each CDR3 protein once. The V and J calls were determined by TCRdb, not by the authors. There are 350,000 to 400,000 distinct CDR3 sequences in the sample; over 25% occur only once, and roughly 6.1% lies in the top ten.

Material: PBMCs. This chain links TRBV19 with TRBJ1-6, with 7 bases aligning to TRBD1. This TCR derives from a woman between 18 and 50 years old in good health. CDR3 protein: CASSIGTANNSPLHF. CDR3 bases: TGTGCCAGTAGTATTGGGACAGCGAATAATTCACCCCTCCACTTT.